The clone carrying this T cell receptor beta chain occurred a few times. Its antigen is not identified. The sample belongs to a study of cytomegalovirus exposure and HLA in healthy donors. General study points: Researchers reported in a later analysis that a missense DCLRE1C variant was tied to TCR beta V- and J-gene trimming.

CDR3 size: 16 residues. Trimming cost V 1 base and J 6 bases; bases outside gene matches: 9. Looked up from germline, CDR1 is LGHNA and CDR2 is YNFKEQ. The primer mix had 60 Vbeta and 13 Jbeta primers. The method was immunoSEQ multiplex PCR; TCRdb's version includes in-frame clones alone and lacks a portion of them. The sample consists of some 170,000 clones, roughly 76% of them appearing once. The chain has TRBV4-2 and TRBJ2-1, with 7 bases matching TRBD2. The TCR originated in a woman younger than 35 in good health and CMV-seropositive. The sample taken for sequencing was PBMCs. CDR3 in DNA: TGTGCCAGCAGCCAAGGGGGGTTGGGGAGGGGCAATGAGCAGTTCTTC. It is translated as CASSQGGLGRGNEQFF.